The rows below give T cell receptor beta chains drawn from one sample of a study of T cells in Graves' hyperthyroidism and ophthalmopathy. Each CDR3 protein is one row after TCRdb ran MiXCR on the multiplex PCR reads. Found here are about 480,000 distinct CDR3 sequences, around 15% of them singletons; the top ten hold around a sixth. Input material: blood. The receptor set was obtained from a woman aged 18-30 years with Graves' hyperthyroidism. The conserved cysteine and the conserved F or W are not part of the CDR3 here.

v_gene,CDR3aa
TRBV6-2/TRBV6-3,ASSSIPGLASRATNEQF
TRBV7-9,ASSLNGNYEQY
TRBV20-1,SASSANTEAF
TRBV12-5,ASGTPDRNQPQH
TRBV27,ASSLNAAGGPQH
TRBV20-1,SAREAGQGVYNSPLH
TRBV6-1,ASIRAGSYGYT
TRBV7-7,ASSSQEGNTIY
TRBV7-8,ASSPPGGSRSNEQF
TRBV7-2,ASSSSSYEQY
TRBV24-1,ATSDPRGGNNSPLH
TRBV27,ASASRLGTGAFRGTDTQY
TRBV6-2/TRBV6-3,ASSYLAGYNEQF
TRBV6-1,ASHRGSGNTIY
TRBV6-1,ASSVNLASQETQY
TRBV6-1,ASSGLGTGEKLF
TRBV12-3/TRBV12-4,ASIRGQGNQPQH
TRBV11-2,ASSTRLAGGRRTGELF
TRBV5-1,ASSLKQGYEQY
TRBV2,ASSDLSVSRNEQF
TRBV10-2,ASRGSRYTEAF
TRBV30,AWSVTGLYGYT
TRBV10-3,AISESGPYNSPLH